The sequence of this T cell receptor (beta chain) was determined in a study of shared clonotypes between healthy human individuals (dated by TCRdb to about 2020). Turning to the overall study: The cohort comprised a couple of women and a few men aged 18 to 49 years. For each donor, CD4 naive and CD4 memory were each given three plates, CD8 naive was given two plates, and CD8 memory was given one plate. The study deeply sequenced blood TCR repertoires of about 5 healthy adults to estimate repertoire size and the extent of clonotype sharing between individuals. Different laboratories and diverse techniques were used to prepare libraries and sequence TCR repertoires, to increase sequencing depth and limit assay-specific biases. Between about 0.8 and 9 billion PBMCs per donor were obtained by leukapheresis.

Using the deep immunoSEQ assay, multiplex PCR amplified TCR CDR3 regions from genomic DNA. For each cell subset, the extracted genomic DNA was distributed evenly across all wells of several immunoSEQ 96-well plates, and each plate served as one replicate. For sorted subsets, around 0.2 ug of genomic DNA, equivalent to around 30,000 T cell genomes, went into each replicate PCR. The purified libraries were quantified using a Qubit 3.0 fluorometer, sized with a Bioanalyzer 2100, and then quantified again using the KAPA Library Quantification kit. A separate single-read 150-cycle Illumina NextSeq 550 flow cell was used to sequence each immunoSEQ 96-well plate. The authors' pipeline ran thus. The immunoSEQ output contained only junctional sequences without quality scores, so filtering could not match that applied to full-length reads. Sequences were annotated with PyIR, a Python wrapper for IgBLAST v1.9, using IMGT germline references to assign V/J genes and CDR3. Reads were filtered out if the reads had weak V/J assignments (E-value above 1e-6), no CDR3, stop codons, out-of-frame junctions, or ambiguous translated residues. V3J clonotypes were defined by identical inferred V gene, J gene, and CDR3 amino acid sequence. Percentage overlap between repertoires was calculated by dividing the number of shared unique clonotypes by the size of the smaller repertoire. Three approaches were used to assess repertoire richness: RTK rarefaction, the Chao1 estimator, and Recon v2.1 estimates of unobserved clonotypes. OLGA was used to compute generation probabilities for all TCRbeta clonotypes that the gDNA method yielded from a few donors. The clones in this table, taken by TCRdb from immuneACCESS, are in-frame only. Not every clone is retained; where verified, under half of the shortfall comes from an unresolved V gene, and the cause of the rest is unknown. Clone size and the V and J calls come from that table; the DNA yielded D and trimming. The table for this sample lists about 2 million clones; about 95% of them were counted only once. The top ten clonotypes cover roughly 1% of the sample.

With respect to this clone: The target of this receptor is not known. Base qualities are not provided; no much larger clone lies one nucleotide away.

For CDR1 and CDR2, the germline V gene lists LGHNA and YSLEER. The CDR3 sequence holds 15 residues, the cysteine and phenylalanine included. Only the CDR3 portion is preserved as DNA: 45 bases, with reading frame beginning at the first base. The junction carries 10 bases between V and J, which are trimmed by 0 bases and 2 bases respectively. For the CD8 naive samples, CD45RO-negative cells were positively selected for CCR7, yielding a CD45RA+CCR7+ population from which TemRA cells were excluded. Healthy HIV-negative adults with no recently reported acute infections or vaccinations were included as donors. Every donor was a Caucasian adult residing in Nashville, Tennessee, USA. Blood was collected by leukapheresis, and PBMCs were isolated by Ficoll-Histopaque density gradient centrifugation and then cryopreserved in liquid nitrogen vapor phase. Analytical flow cytometry was used to check the purity and quantity of each magnetically sorted T cell population. Genomic DNA was isolated from each sorted fraction and quantified by UV absorbance on a Nanodrop 2000c.

What the authors observed across the whole study: Clonotypes shared by all four sorted-subset donors showed higher generation probabilities than non-shared clonotypes. Sampling was restricted to blood, and TCR repertoires in tissues likely differ from the TCR repertoires found in blood. Even with the large sequencing depth, rarefaction of the sorted-subset datasets indicated that sequencing was incomplete. Across four donors, about 5.2% of naive CD4, roughly 3.4% of naive CD8, about 2% of memory CD4, and under 0.45% of memory CD8 clonotypes were shared. Pairwise subsampling indicated that sequencing depth was expected to affect the degree of clonotype sharing among donors. Naive subsets generally had larger estimated clonotype richness than memory subsets did. Because the study included a small number of donors, the genetic and exposure-history diversity represented was limited.

The origin of this receptor is a man between 18 and 29 years old in good health. Rearrangement joined TRBV4-3 to TRBJ1-1; the D gene is perhaps TRBD1, from 6 matching bases. Sequenced input: naive CD8+ T cells sorted from blood. What the cell subset or site label conveys for this sample: CD45RA+CCR7+. Here is the DNA: TGCGCCAGCAGCCAAGACTTGACAGGTAACACTGAAGCTTTCTTT. It encodes CASSQDLTGNTEAFF.